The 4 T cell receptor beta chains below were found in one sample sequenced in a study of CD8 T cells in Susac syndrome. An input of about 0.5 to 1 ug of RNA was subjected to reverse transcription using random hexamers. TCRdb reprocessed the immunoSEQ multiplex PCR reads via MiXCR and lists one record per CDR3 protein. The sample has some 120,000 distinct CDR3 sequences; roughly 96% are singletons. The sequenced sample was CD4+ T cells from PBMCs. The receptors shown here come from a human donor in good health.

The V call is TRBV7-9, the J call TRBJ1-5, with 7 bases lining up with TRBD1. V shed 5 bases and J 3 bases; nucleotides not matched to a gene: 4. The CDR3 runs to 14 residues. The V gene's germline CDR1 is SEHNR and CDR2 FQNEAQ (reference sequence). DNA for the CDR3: TGTGCCAGCAGCCCGACAGGGAACAATCAGCCCCAGCATTTT. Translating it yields CASSPTGNNQPQHF.

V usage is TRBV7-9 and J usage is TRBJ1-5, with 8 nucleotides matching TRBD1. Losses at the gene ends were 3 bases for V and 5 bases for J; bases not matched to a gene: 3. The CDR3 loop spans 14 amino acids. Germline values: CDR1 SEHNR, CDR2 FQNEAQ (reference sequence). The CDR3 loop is CASSFGTGYQPQHF. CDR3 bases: TGTGCCAGCAGCTTCGGGACAGGATATCAGCCCCAGCATTTT.

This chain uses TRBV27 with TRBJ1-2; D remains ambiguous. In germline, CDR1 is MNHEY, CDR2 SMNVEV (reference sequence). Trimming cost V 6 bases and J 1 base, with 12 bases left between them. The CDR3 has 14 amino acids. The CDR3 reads CASRQTNYNYGYTF. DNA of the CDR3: TGTGCCAGCAGGCAAACGAACTATAACTATGGCTACACCTTC.

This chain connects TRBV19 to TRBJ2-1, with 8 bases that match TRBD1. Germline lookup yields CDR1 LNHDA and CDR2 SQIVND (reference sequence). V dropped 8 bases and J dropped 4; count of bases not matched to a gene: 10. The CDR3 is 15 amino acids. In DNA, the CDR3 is TGTGCCAGTTTTTCCGGGACAGGACTTTACAATGAGCAGTTCTTC. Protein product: CASFSGTGLYNEQFF.